The 29 T cell receptor beta chains presented below share a single source sample, sequenced in a study of cytomegalovirus exposure and HLA in healthy donors. Assay: immunoSEQ multiplex PCR; the TCRdb copy retains only in-frame clones and omits some. The sample records under 75,000 clones, approximately 95% being singletons. The sample consisted of PBMCs. These receptors were collected from a woman between 18 and 29 years old in good health and CMV-seropositive.

This chain joins TRBV7-9 and TRBJ2-1; D is perhaps TRBD2 (6 bases). The CDR3 spans 15 residues. Germline assignment: CDR1 SEHNR and CDR2 FQNEAQ (reference sequence). The V end lost 5 bases, the J end lost 5 bases, and 16 bases lay between the germline ends. This CDR3 reads CASSTGGLTDNEQFF. As DNA, the CDR3 is TGTGCCAGCAGCACCGGGGGACTTACGGACAATGAGCAGTTCTTC.

The chain is built from TRBV28 and TRBJ2-1; 13 nucleotides agree with TRBD2. This CDR3 has 15 amino acids. V lost 5 bases and J lost 7; bases outside the gene matches: 5. CDR1 MDHEN and CDR2 SYDVKM come from the germline V gene. The CDR3 is CASSGLAGELNEQFF. DNA of the CDR3: TGTGCCAGCAGTGGACTAGCGGGAGAATTAAATGAGCAGTTCTTC.

The chain carries TRBV9 and TRBJ2-2; 14 bases align to TRBD2. V was clipped by 3 bases and J by 0 bases; unmatched bases: 7. The CDR3 consists of 19 residues. Looked up from germline, CDR1 is SGDLS and CDR2 is YYNGEE. The CDR3 DNA follows: TGTGCCAGCAGCGGCCTTAGGACTAGCGGGGGGACGAACACCGGGGAGCTGTTTTTT. Protein sequence: CASSGLRTSGGTNTGELFF.

Remarks on this clone: This sample includes further DNA sequences coding for the same CDR3. CDR3 in amino acids: CSVESGYGYTF. The CDR3 coding sequence is TGCAGCGTTGAATCCGGCTATGGCTACACCTTC. The chain employs TRBV29-1 and TRBJ1-2; D ambiguous. Looked up from germline, CDR1 is SQVTM and CDR2 is ANQGSEA. The CDR3 runs 11 residues. The V and J ends lost 2 bases and 4 bases respectively, with 5 bases between them.

V usage is TRBV2 and J usage is TRBJ1-1; no reliable D call. There are 14 residues in the CDR3. V was clipped by 2 bases and J by 1 base, with 8 bases between them. Germline CDR1 and CDR2: SNHLY and FYNNEI. The CDR3 region has the DNA TGTGCCAGCAGTGAAAATCCAGGGAACACTGAAGCTTTCTTT. As protein: CASSENPGNTEAFF.

V usage is TRBV19 and J usage is TRBJ2-1, with 9 bases aligning to TRBD2. CDR3 length: 16 residues. The germline CDR1 and CDR2 sequences are LNHDA and SQIVND (reference sequence). The trim removed 1 base at V and 4 bases at J, leaving 5 bases unmatched. CDR3 region: CASSIVTSGPYNEQFF. The CDR3, as DNA: TGTGCCAGTAGTATAGTCACTAGCGGGCCGTACAATGAGCAGTTCTTC.

This clone was picked up a small number of times. This chain joins TRBV7-3 and TRBJ2-3, with TRBD2 as a possible D gene (6 bases). The CDR3 loop spans 16 amino acids. Germline V gene sequence: CDR1 SGHTA, CDR2 FQGTGA. Trimming left V 2 bases short and J 1 base short, with 13 bases between. The CDR3 bases are TGTGCCAGCAGCTTAGGAATCGCTAGCGGCACAGATACGCAGTATTTT. Translation: CASSLGIASGTDTQYF.

The chain has TRBV28 and TRBJ1-4; possibly TRBD1 for D (5 bases). With 3 bases removed from V and 8 bases from J, the gap between germline ends came to 19 bases. The CDR3 runs to 16 residues. The V gene's germline CDR1 is MDHEN and CDR2 SYDVKM. The CDR3 nucleotides are TGTGCCAGCAGTTTCCCCGGGGGTCTTTTGGGGGAAAAACTGTTTTTT. Translated, it gives CASSFPGGLLGEKLFF. The whole variable domain, remainder taken from reference TRBV28 and TRBJ1-4, is DVKVTQSSRYLVKRTGEKVFLECVQDMDHENMFWYRQDPGLGLRLIYFSYDVKMKEKGDIPEGYSVSREKKERFSLILESASTNQTSMYLCASSFPGGLLGEKLFFGSGTQLSVL.

This rearrangement joins TRBV5-1 to TRBJ1-2; maybe TRBD1 (6 bases). Germline V gene sequence: CDR1 SGHRS, CDR2 YFSETQ. Trimming stripped 0 bases from V and 4 bases from J, with 16 bases between. The CDR3 has 16 amino acids. The CDR3 loop reads CASSLAGDTKSYGYTF. The CDR3 DNA sequence: TGCGCCAGCAGCTTGGCCGGGGACACTAAGTCCTATGGCTACACCTTC.

This clone was detected once. The genes are TRBV7-2 and TRBJ1-1; 10 nucleotides match TRBD1. The CDR3 spans 15 residues. The germline V gene encodes CDR1 SGHTA and CDR2 FQGNSA. J lost 6 bases, V lost 5 bases, and 9 bases had no gene match. The CDR3 nucleotides are TGTGCCAGCAGCATGGGACAGGGGATGGGGTCTGAAGCTTTCTTT. Translating gives CASSMGQGMGSEAFF.

The rearrangement uses TRBV28 and TRBJ2-7, with D maybe TRBD1 (6 bases). The germline V gene has CDR1 MDHEN and CDR2 SYDVKM. The germline V and J ends were trimmed by 3 bases and 2 bases, with 20 bases remaining between them. The CDR3 sequence is 17 residues long. CDR3 DNA sequence: TGTGCCAGCAGTTTGGTTCAGAGGACAGCAATTCCCTACGAGCAGTACTTC. This gives the protein CASSLVQRTAIPYEQYF.

The rearrangement joins TRBV27 to TRBJ2-5; 11 bases are shared with TRBD2. Germline V gene lookup returns CDR1 MNHEY and CDR2 SMNVEV (reference sequence). This CDR3 region has 15 residues. The V and J ends lost 10 bases and 3 bases, in that order; junction bases with no gene match: 10. CDR3 DNA: TGTGCCATCACGCCTATTAGCGGGGGGGAAGAGACCCAGTACTTC. Amino acids: CAITPISGGEETQYF.

The chain couples TRBV15 to TRBJ1-6, with a tentative D call TRBD1 (6 bases). CDR1 and CDR2 (germline): LNHNV, YYDKDF (reference sequence). V was pared by 6 bases and J by 7 bases, with 19 bases between. The CDR3 extends over 16 amino acids. The CDR3 region has the DNA TGTGCCACCAGTTCCCAAGCGGGACACATAAATTCACCCCTCCACTTT. It specifies CATSSQAGHINSPLHF.

The chain carries TRBV28 and TRBJ2-3; no clear D gene. V was cut by 6 bases and J by 0 bases, with 16 bases left in between. CDR1 and CDR2 (germline): MDHEN, SYDVKM. The CDR3 has 16 residues. As DNA, the CDR3 is TGTGCCAGCAGCCTCCCGAGGTGGAGAAGCACAGATACGCAGTATTTT. Encoded protein: CASSLPRWRSTDTQYF.

The chain combines TRBV19 with TRBJ1-2; D is unresolved. V lost 3 bases and J lost 6, with 11 bases in between. The CDR3 covers 13 residues. The V gene's germline CDR1 is LNHDA and CDR2 SQIVND (reference sequence). The CDR3 sequence is CASSIDTWNGYTF. CDR3 nucleotide sequence: TGTGCCAGTAGTATCGACACTTGGAATGGCTACACCTTC.

The rearrangement links TRBV28 to TRBJ1-2, with D possibly matching TRBD1 (6 bases). The CDR3 consists of 13 residues. Trimming took off 2 bases at V and 7 bases at J, with 11 bases between the two ends. Germline values: CDR1 MDHEN, CDR2 SYDVKM. The CDR3 coding sequence is TGTGCCAGCAGTTTACGGAACAGGGTTGGCTACACCTTC. Translating gives CASSLRNRVGYTF.

The chain uses TRBV4-1 and TRBJ2-3, with 7 bases lining up with TRBD2. With 8 bases clipped from V and 1 base from J, the junction kept 21 bases outside the gene matches. Germline CDR1 MGHRA, CDR2 YSYEKL. This CDR3 comprises 19 residues. The CDR3 loop reads CASQRRASGDGARTDTQYF. In nucleotides, the CDR3 is TGCGCCAGCCAAAGGCGGGCTAGCGGCGATGGGGCCCGCACAGATACGCAGTATTTT.

This chain uses TRBV11-2 with TRBJ2-7; 8 bases fit TRBD1. There are 16 residues in the CDR3. The V and J ends lost 0 bases and 4 bases, in that order; junction bases with no gene match: 8. The germline V gene has CDR1 SGHAT and CDR2 FQNNGV. The CDR3 sequence is CASSLDYGTGFYEQYF. The DNA of the CDR3 is TGTGCCAGCAGCTTAGACTACGGGACAGGATTTTACGAGCAGTACTTC.

This chain links TRBV7-9 with TRBJ1-6, with a possible D match to TRBD1 (6 bases). V was clipped by 2 bases and J by 9 bases, with 11 bases between them. This CDR3 has 14 amino acids. Looked up from germline, CDR1 is SEHNR and CDR2 is FQNEAQ (reference sequence). The CDR3 sequence: CASSLTGTASPLHF. CDR3 coding DNA: TGTGCCAGCAGCTTAACAGGGACGGCTTCACCCCTCCACTTT.

V and J are TRBV9 and TRBJ2-1, with TRBD1 matching 8 bases. This CDR3 is built from 15 residues. J lost 7 bases, V lost 3 bases, and 9 bases had no gene match. Germline CDR1 is SGDLS and CDR2 is YYNGEE. CDR3 residues: CASSDTGGPINEQFF. The CDR3 DNA reads as TGTGCCAGCAGCGACACAGGGGGTCCCATTAATGAGCAGTTCTTC.

V gene TRBV29-1 combines with J gene TRBJ1-1; TRBD1 matches at 8 bases. The trim removed 4 bases at V and 1 base at J, leaving 5 bases unmatched. This CDR3 comprises 14 residues. Per germline, CDR1 SQVTM and CDR2 ANQGSEA. The CDR3 DNA reads as TGCAGCGTTGCGACAGGGGCGGCGAACACTGAAGCTTTCTTT. Protein sequence: CSVATGAANTEAFF.

V usage is TRBV5-8 and J usage is TRBJ1-4, with TRBD1 as a possible D gene (6 bases). The ends were cut back, 1 base at V and 8 bases at J, with 15 bases in the middle. There are 15 residues in the CDR3. Germline CDR1 is SGHTS and CDR2 is YDEGEE. The chain's CDR3 is CASSLLPRGREKLFF. Here the CDR3 DNA reads TGTGCCAGCAGCTTGTTGCCCAGGGGCCGCGAAAAACTGTTTTTT.

The V call is TRBV19, the J call TRBJ2-3; 7 bases match TRBD2. The ends lost 6 bases at V and 3 bases at J; junction bases unmatched: 6. Germline values: CDR1 LNHDA, CDR2 SQIVND (reference sequence). The CDR3 sequence is 14 residues long. CDR3 amino acids: CASSFGGGTDTQYF. The CDR3, as DNA: TGTGCCAGTAGCTTTGGCGGGGGAACAGATACGCAGTATTTT.

The rearrangement links TRBV14 to TRBJ1-1, with a tentative D call TRBD1 (5 bases). Trimming removed 0 bases from V and 7 bases from J, with 12 bases in between. The germline CDR1 and CDR2 sequences are SGHDN and FVKESK. This CDR3 contains 14 residues. CDR3 DNA sequence: TGTGCCAGCAGCCAAGATAACGGGGGAGTTGAAGCTTTCTTT. Amino acid sequence: CASSQDNGGVEAFF.

The CDR3 DNA is TGTGCCAGCAGTTTATCGTACGGCACTGAAGCTTTCTTT. Translation gives CASSLSYGTEAFF. The gene calls are TRBV27 and TRBJ1-1; D unclear. V gave up 0 bases and J gave up 4 bases, with 6 bases separating them. This CDR3 is 13 amino acids long. Germline-derived CDR1 and CDR2 are MNHEY and SMNVEV (reference sequence).

This chain links TRBV2 with TRBJ2-7; 8 bases align to TRBD2. The CDR3 has 14 residues. Germline CDR1 reads SNHLY; CDR2 reads FYNNEI. With V trimmed by 5 bases and J by 4 bases, 7 bases remained unmatched. CDR3 nucleotides: TGTGCCAGCAGTCTAGGAGCGGGAGTGTACGAGCAGTACTTC. Translating it yields CASSLGAGVYEQYF.

This chain joins TRBV7-2 and TRBJ1-2; a weak D match, TRBD1 (5 bases). This CDR3 comprises 14 residues. Deletions cut 5 bases from V and 6 bases from J, with 16 bases between. CDR1 SGHTA and CDR2 FQGNSA come from the germline V gene. In DNA form, the CDR3 reads TGTGCCAGCAGCCTCGTGGAGGGACGGGATGGCTACACCTTC. This codes for CASSLVEGRDGYTF. Full variable domain (rest looked up from reference TRBV7-2 and TRBJ1-2): GAGVSQSPSNKVTEKGKDVELRCDPISGHTALYWYRQSLGQGLEFLIYFQGNSAPDKSGLPSDRFSAERTGGSVSTLTIQRTQQEDSAVYLCASSLVEGRDGYTFGSGTRLTVV.

The rearrangement links TRBV9 to TRBJ2-1, with TRBD2 identical over 13 bases. V trimming: 3 bases; J trimming: 7 bases; junction bases outside the gene matches: 7. Germline V gene lookup returns CDR1 SGDLS and CDR2 YYNGEE. There are 16 residues in the CDR3. The CDR3 sequence is CASSAGTSGNENEQFF. DNA for the CDR3: TGTGCCAGCAGCGCCGGGACTAGCGGGAATGAAAATGAGCAGTTCTTC.

The chain is built from TRBV5-1 and TRBJ2-7; D is unclear. Germline CDR1 reads SGHRS; CDR2 reads YFSETQ. V was trimmed by 4 bases and J by 3 bases, leaving 17 bases between them. The CDR3 totals 15 residues. The CDR3 loop is CASSAQPEVDYEQYF. For the CDR3, the DNA is TGCGCCAGCAGCGCCCAACCTGAAGTAGACTACGAGCAGTACTTC. Looking up the rest from reference TRBV5-1 and TRBJ2-7 gives the full variable domain: KAGVTQTPRYLIKTRGQQVTLSCSPISGHRSVSWYQQTPGQGLQFLFEYFSETQRNKGNFPGRFSGRQFSNSRSEMNVSTLELGDSALYLCASSAQPEVDYEQYFGPGTRLTVT.